Following are 21 T cell receptor beta chains from one sample sequenced in a study of T cells after yellow fever vaccination. TCRdb called the 5' RACE reads again in MiXCR, with one record for every CDR3 protein. Seen here are 200,000 to 300,000 distinct CDR3 sequences, approximately 12% observed once, and the top ten hold roughly 0.5%. Sequenced here: CD4+ T cells sorted from PBMCs, sampled 45 days after the yellow fever booster vaccination. These receptors were obtained from a man aged 25 to 45 who received the YFV17D yellow fever vaccine.

The chain uses TRBV7-3 and TRBJ2-2, with D unclear. This CDR3 is built from 15 residues. CDR1 SGHTA and CDR2 FQGTGA come from the germline V gene. V was shortened by 2 bases and J by 4 bases, with 11 bases between the two germline ends. CDR3 in amino acids: CASSLPASGTGELFF. The CDR3 DNA is TGTGCCAGCAGCTTACCAGCGTCGGGCACCGGGGAGCTGTTTTTT.

This clonotype was seen at least ten times. This rearrangement joins TRBV20-1 to TRBJ2-7; 9 positions match TRBD2. Trimming removed 6 bases from V and 3 bases from J; junction bases left unmatched: 12. The CDR3 loop spans 15 amino acids. Germline loops: CDR1 DFQATT, CDR2 SNEGSKA (reference sequence). CDR3 region: CSAAAGLAGFYEQYF. The CDR3 DNA sequence: TGCAGTGCAGCCGCGGGTCTAGCGGGATTCTACGAGCAGTACTTC.

Only a few counts were recorded for this clonotype. This sequence joins TRBV5-5 and TRBJ2-4; no clear D gene. Germline values: CDR1 SGHKS, CDR2 YYEKEE (reference sequence). V was cut by 4 bases and J by 6 bases, with 20 bases left in between. The CDR3 covers 16 residues. Here the CDR3 DNA reads TGTGCCAGCAGCCCTATGAAGTTTTCGGCCGGAAACATTCAGTACTTC. It yields the protein CASSPMKFSAGNIQYF. The variable domain in full, completed from reference TRBV5-5 and TRBJ2-4, reads DAGVTQSPTHLIKTRGQQVTLRCSPISGHKSVSWYQQVLGQGPQFIFQYYEKEERGRGNFPDRFSARQFPNYSSELNVNALLLGDSALYLCASSPMKFSAGNIQYFGAGTRLSVL.

The table lists this clonotype with a few counts. In DNA, the CDR3 is TGTGCCAGCCTTGGGAGCGGCAATACCTACGAGCAGTACTTC. Its protein product is CASLGSGNTYEQYF. The chain employs TRBV6-2 or TRBV6-3 and TRBJ2-7; TRBD2 might be the D (5 bases). CDR3 length: 14 amino acids. From germline, CDR1 is MNHEY and CDR2 SVGEGT. Trimming shortened V by 8 bases and J by 2 bases, and 16 bases separated the two germline ends.

This chain links TRBV7-2 with TRBJ2-1; D unclear. The germline V gene encodes CDR1 SGHTA and CDR2 FQGNSA. Deletions cut 3 bases from V and 9 bases from J, with 12 bases between. CDR3 length: 13 amino acids. Here the CDR3 DNA reads TGTGCCAGCAGCTTCTACGAGTCGGGTGAGCAGTTCTTC. Translating gives CASSFYESGEQFF.

This clonotype was seen a few times. The chain links TRBV11-3 to TRBJ2-1; 12 positions agree with TRBD1. Germline V gene lookup returns CDR1 SGHNT and CDR2 YENEEA. V lost 5 bases and J lost 7; bases outside the gene matches: 9. The CDR3 sequence is 16 residues long. CDR3 loop: CASSPVGTGGRNEQFF. CDR3 DNA: TGTGCCAGCAGCCCAGTCGGGACAGGGGGCAGGAATGAGCAGTTCTTC.

This chain joins TRBV10-3 and TRBJ2-7; TRBD2 agrees at 8 bases. This CDR3 is built from 18 residues. The ends lost 2 bases at V and 1 base at J; junction bases unmatched: 13. From germline, CDR1 is ENHRY and CDR2 SYGVKD. The CDR3 spells CAISERREGHSSSYEQYF. The CDR3 DNA is TGTGCCATCAGTGAGCGTCGGGAGGGCCATTCGAGTTCCTACGAGCAGTACTTC.

The table lists this clonotype with a few counts. The chain carries TRBV6-1 and TRBJ2-1; a possible D gene is TRBD2 (5 bases). The ends were cut back, 6 bases at V and 9 bases at J, with 18 bases in the middle. The CDR3 has 14 residues. Germline loops: CDR1 MNHNS, CDR2 SASEGT. CDR3 nucleotides: TGTGCCAGCAGCCGAGACTCGGGAACGGGTGAGCAGTTCTTC. This sequence encodes CASSRDSGTGEQFF.

The V gene is TRBV24-1, the J gene TRBJ2-1; 8 bases agree with TRBD1. Germline V lookup: CDR1 KGHDR, CDR2 SFDVKD. Trimming cost V 3 bases and J 0 bases; bases outside gene matches: 3. The CDR3 is made up of 16 amino acids. DNA for the CDR3: TGTGCCACCAGTGATGGAACAGGGGGCTCCTACAATGAGCAGTTCTTC. Protein sequence: CATSDGTGGSYNEQFF.

This clonotype was observed a few times. This chain uses TRBV7-2 with TRBJ2-7; D is possibly TRBD1 (5 bases). Trimming shortened V by 0 bases and J by 3 bases, and 12 bases separated the two germline ends. This CDR3 has 15 residues. Per germline, CDR1 SGHTA and CDR2 FQGNSA. The CDR3 protein is CASSLAQQAIYEQYF. The CDR3 bases are TGTGCCAGCAGCTTAGCGCAACAGGCGATCTACGAGCAGTACTTC.

This clonotype was seen at least ten times. The V call is TRBV6-1, the J call TRBJ2-3; a weak D match, TRBD2 (6 bases). Between the trimmed V and J ends, which lost 10 bases and 0 bases, there was a span of 14 bases. CDR1 and CDR2 from the germline V gene are MNHNS and SASEGT. This CDR3 spans 14 amino acids. In DNA, the CDR3 is TGTGCCACCGAGCACGGGACTAGCACAGATACGCAGTATTTT. Translation gives CATEHGTSTDTQYF.

This chain joins TRBV10-2 and TRBJ2-2, with 10 bases matching TRBD2. CDR1 and CDR2 from the germline V gene are WSHSY and SAAADI. The CDR3 length is 16 residues. V dropped 3 bases and J dropped 4; count of bases not matched to a gene: 5. In DNA, the CDR3 is TGCGCCAGCAGTGACTTTAGCGGGAGGAGCACCGGGGAGCTGTTTTTT. It is translated as CASSDFSGRSTGELFF.

This clonotype has more than one count but fewer than ten. V gene TRBV6-5 combines with J gene TRBJ1-2, with no clear D. V dropped 6 bases and J dropped 3 bases, with 11 bases sitting between them. The CDR3 loop spans 13 amino acids. Germline CDR1 MNHEY, CDR2 SVGAGI. CDR3 nucleotide sequence: TGTGCCAGCAGACCCTCGAGGGACTATGGCTACACCTTC. Translating it yields CASRPSRDYGYTF.

The chain joins TRBV20-1 to TRBJ1-4; D uncertain. V gave up 1 base and J gave up 0 bases, with 6 bases separating them. The V gene's germline CDR1 is DFQATT and CDR2 SNEGSKA (reference sequence). The CDR3 is made up of 14 amino acids. In DNA, the CDR3 is TGCAGTGCTAGAGGATGGGCAACTAATGAAAAACTGTTTTTT. Its protein product is CSARGWATNEKLFF.

The chain carries TRBV20-1 and TRBJ2-5; TRBD2 is a possible D gene (6 bases). The CDR3 has 12 amino acids. Germline V gene sequence: CDR1 DFQATT, CDR2 SNEGSKA (reference sequence). Trimming shortened V by 4 bases and J by 5 bases, and 11 bases separated the two germline ends. CDR3 residues: CSATTRGETQYF. The CDR3 bases are TGCAGTGCTACGACCCGGGGGGAGACCCAGTACTTC.

This chain joins TRBV7-8 and TRBJ2-3; weak D call: TRBD2 (6 bases). Trimming took 5 bases from V and 3 from J, leaving 21 bases between them. The germline gives CDR1 SGHVS, CDR2 FQNEAQ. The CDR3 is 17 amino acids. CDR3: CASSLQPTRSGTDTQYF. The CDR3 DNA reads as TGTGCCAGCAGCCTTCAACCGACTAGGTCGGGGACAGATACGCAGTATTTT. The complete variable domain, with remaining parts taken from reference TRBV7-8 and TRBJ2-3, reads GAGVSQSPRYKVAKRGQDVALRCDPISGHVSLFWYQQALGQGPEFLTYFQNEAQLDKSGLPSDRFFAERPEGSVSTLKIQRTQQEDSAVYLCASSLQPTRSGTDTQYFGPGTRLTVL.

In its sample, this clonotype was seen a few times. The chain links TRBV12-3 or TRBV12-4 to TRBJ2-3, with TRBD2 identical over 13 bases. This CDR3 contains 23 residues. With V trimmed by 3 bases and J by 1 base, 22 bases remained unmatched. CDR3 coding DNA: TGTGCCAGCAGTTTCCACTATGCGCGGACTAGCGGGAGCTTGAGGTCGGGCACAGATACGCAGTATTTT. Translation gives CASSFHYARTSGSLRSGTDTQYF.

This clonotype was detected a few times. The V gene is TRBV6-2 or TRBV6-3, the J gene TRBJ1-1; the D is unclear. Deletions cut 7 bases from V and 0 bases from J, with 15 bases between. The CDR3 has 15 amino acids. Per the germline V gene, CDR1 is MNHEY and CDR2 is SVGEGT. CDR3 loop: CASKVPGNLNTEAFF. Here the CDR3 DNA reads TGTGCCAGCAAGGTTCCGGGAAATTTGAACACTGAAGCTTTCTTT.

V is TRBV29-1 and J is TRBJ2-5, with 8 bases matching TRBD1. The CDR3 has 12 amino acids. The junction had 5 bases not matched to a gene; V was cut back by 6 bases and J by 5 bases. Germline assignment: CDR1 SQVTM and CDR2 ANQGSEA. CDR3 nucleotide sequence: TGCAGCGTCTCGACAGGGGCGGAGACCCAGTACTTC. This gives the protein CSVSTGAETQYF.

Only a few counts were recorded for this clonotype. The chain employs TRBV3-1 and TRBJ2-7, with D tentatively TRBD1 (6 bases). The CDR3 is made up of 16 amino acids. V lost 1 base and J 0 bases, leaving 13 bases between the germline ends. CDR1 is LGHDT and CDR2 is YNNKEL in the germline V gene (reference sequence). CDR3 in amino acids: CASSQAPGQSSYEQYF. DNA for the CDR3: TGTGCCAGCAGCCAAGCCCCGGGACAATCCTCCTACGAGCAGTACTTC.

This chain joins TRBV20-1 and TRBJ2-2; the D gene is possibly TRBD1 (6 bases). Looked up from germline, CDR1 is DFQATT and CDR2 is SNEGSKA (reference sequence). The CDR3 totals 16 residues. V lost 6 bases, J lost 8 bases, and 25 bases lay in between. DNA of the CDR3: TGCAGTGCACAACACAGGGCCTCATCGGTATCGGGGGAGCTGTTTTTT. It encodes CSAQHRASSVSGELFF.